These 28 T cell receptor beta chains came from one sample sequenced in a study of blood T cells in healthy people across ages. Primed by a sample-barcoded 5' primer and a J-beta primer mix, a second PCR proceeded for about 6 to 12 cycles. TCRdb fed the 5' RACE reads into MiXCR, producing one record per CDR3 protein. The sample lists roughly 2 million distinct CDR3 sequences; just under 50% were seen once. Input material: blood. The receptors originated from a woman aged 40-49 years in good health.

The V call is TRBV24-1, the J call TRBJ1-2, with D tentatively TRBD1 (5 bases). The germline CDR1 and CDR2 sequences are KGHDR and SFDVKD. CDR3 length equals 14 residues. The V end lost 1 base, the J end lost 6 bases, and 11 bases lay between the germline ends. In DNA form, the CDR3 reads TGTGCCACCAGTGATTTTGGCAGGGAGAATGGCTACACCTTC. Amino acids: CATSDFGRENGYTF.

This clonotype has just one count. The chain joins TRBV14 to TRBJ1-6; D is undetermined. Per germline, CDR1 SGHDN and CDR2 FVKESK. The germline V and J ends were trimmed by 3 bases and 6 bases, with 6 bases remaining between them. The CDR3 is 13 residues long. The CDR3 loop reads CASSHWANSPLHF. CDR3 DNA: TGTGCCAGCAGCCATTGGGCTAATTCACCCCTCCACTTT.

The gene calls are TRBV6-5 and TRBJ1-1; D call uncertain. The CDR3 loop spans 15 amino acids. Germline CDR1 and CDR2: MNHEY and SVGAGI. V was cut by 2 bases and J by 4 bases, with 14 bases left in between. CDR3 in DNA: TGTGCCAGCAGTTACCAAGGGCGTCTGCCCACTGAAGCTTTCTTT. It specifies CASSYQGRLPTEAFF.

The chain recombines TRBV20-1 with TRBJ1-4; the D is unclear. Germline V gene sequence: CDR1 DFQATT, CDR2 SNEGSKA (reference sequence). The CDR3 runs 15 residues. Trimming stripped 6 bases from V and 0 bases from J, with 14 bases between. CDR3 sequence reads: CSARGSAATNEKLFF. The CDR3, as DNA: TGCAGTGCCCGGGGTTCGGCGGCAACTAATGAAAAACTGTTTTTT.

This clonotype appeared a few times. The V call is TRBV10-3, the J call TRBJ2-3, with TRBD1 as a possible D gene (6 bases). V was shortened by 0 bases and J by 4 bases, with 8 bases between the two germline ends. Germline V gene sequence: CDR1 ENHRY, CDR2 SYGVKD. There are 14 residues in the CDR3. CDR3 amino acids: CAISESAGADTQYF. In nucleotides, the CDR3 is TGTGCCATCAGTGAGTCGGCAGGGGCAGATACGCAGTATTTT.

The rearrangement joins TRBV6-2 or TRBV6-3 to TRBJ1-6; 9 bases are a match to TRBD1. Trimming cost V 6 bases and J 10 bases; bases outside gene matches: 7. CDR3 size: 14 residues. From germline, CDR1 is MNHEY and CDR2 SVGEGT. The CDR3 protein is CASRTGTGFSPLHF. CDR3 DNA: TGTGCCAGCAGAACCGGGACAGGGTTCTCACCCCTCCACTTT.

The chain recombines TRBV7-3 with TRBJ2-1; 11 bases are a match to TRBD1. Looked up from germline, CDR1 is SGHTA and CDR2 is FQGTGA. V shed 3 bases and J 7 bases; nucleotides not matched to a gene: 11. CDR3 size: 17 residues. As DNA, the CDR3 is TGTGCCAGCAGCTTCAGTTCCGGACAGGGGGCTATGAATGAGCAGTTCTTC. Translation: CASSFSSGQGAMNEQFF. The full variable domain, rest sourced from reference TRBV7-3 and TRBJ2-1, is GAGVSQTPSNKVTEKGKYVELRCDPISGHTALYWYRQSLGQGPEFLIYFQGTGAADDSGLPNDRFFAVRPEGSVSTLKIQRTERGDSAVYLCASSFSSGQGAMNEQFFGPGTRLTVL.

In its sample, this clonotype was seen a few times. The rearrangement joins TRBV25-1 to TRBJ1-2, with D possibly being TRBD1 (6 bases). The germline V gene has CDR1 MGHDK and CDR2 SYGVNS. The V and J ends lost 1 base and 2 bases respectively, with 14 bases between them. The CDR3 has 16 amino acids. CDR3 region: CASSESSQGLNYGYTF. The CDR3 DNA follows: TGTGCCAGCAGTGAATCTTCACAGGGCCTAAACTATGGCTACACCTTC.

The genes are TRBV29-1 and TRBJ1-2; D not certain. This CDR3 is built from 14 residues. Trimming took off 7 bases at V and 0 bases at J, with 15 bases between the two ends. Germline V gene sequence: CDR1 SQVTM, CDR2 ANQGSEA. The CDR3, as DNA: TGCAGCGCCGGACGGATTACAGCTAACTATGGCTACACCTTC. Encoded protein: CSAGRITANYGYTF.

The sample holds a few counts of this clonotype. The junction departs from the called germline gene at one end, perhaps through a read error. The V gene is TRBV13, the J gene TRBJ2-7; D may correspond to TRBD1 or TRBD2 (5 bases each). This CDR3 has 13 amino acids. Germline V CDR1 and CDR2: PRHDT, FYEKMQ (reference sequence). The DNA of the CDR3 is TGTGCCAGCAGCGTAGGGACGACTCGAGAGCAGTACTTC. Translation gives CASSVGTTREQYF. The variable domain in full, with the rest retrieved from reference TRBV13 and TRBJ2-7, is AAGVIQSPRHLIKEKRETATLKCYPIPRHDTVYWYQQGPGQDPQFLISFYEKMQSDKGSIPDRFSAQQFSDYHSELNMSSLELGDSALYFCASSVGTTREQYFGPGTRLTVT.

V is TRBV7-2 and J is TRBJ2-7, with 8 positions matching TRBD2. V was pared by 1 base and J by 2 bases, with 7 bases of the junction left unmatched. This CDR3 has 16 amino acids. Germline V lookup: CDR1 SGHTA, CDR2 FQGNSA. CDR3 bases: TGTGCCAGCAGCTTAGATCGGCTAGCGGGCCCCTACGAGCAGTACTTC. Residues: CASSLDRLAGPYEQYF.

This clonotype was seen a handful of times. A much bigger clone sits one base away, suggesting this may be a read error. The chain employs TRBV9 and TRBJ2-5; no clear D. The CDR3 runs 12 residues. Trimming removed 3 bases at V and 2 bases at J, with 5 bases between. The germline V gene encodes CDR1 SGDLS and CDR2 YYNGEE. CDR3 sequence (DNA): TGTGCCAGCAGCGCTTTACAAGAGACCCAGTACTTC. It yields the protein CASSALQETQYF.

The chain combines TRBV20-1 with TRBJ2-1; no clear D. This CDR3 has 15 residues. Trimming shortened V by 6 bases and J by 2 bases, and 17 bases separated the two germline ends. Germline CDR1 and CDR2: DFQATT and SNEGSKA (reference sequence). This CDR3 reads CSARQRVRAYNEQFF. Here the CDR3 DNA reads TGCAGTGCCCGACAAAGGGTCCGTGCCTACAATGAGCAGTTCTTC.

The rearrangement joins TRBV7-2 to TRBJ2-5; D might be TRBD2 (5 bases). The V end lost 5 bases, the J end lost 3 bases, and 10 bases lay between the germline ends. The CDR3 runs to 13 residues. CDR1 is SGHTA, CDR2 FQGNSA, per germline. CDR3 nucleotides: TGTGCCAGCAGCGATGACGGGAAAGAGACCCAGTACTTC. Its translation is CASSDDGKETQYF.

In this sample, this clonotype turned up once. The V call is TRBV7-2, the J call TRBJ1-6; D is unclear. Trimming removed 8 bases from V and 13 bases from J, with 12 bases in between. This CDR3 is built from 11 residues. CDR1 and CDR2 (germline): SGHTA, FQGNSA. For the CDR3, the DNA is TGTGCCAGCGGCCAGGATTGGCCCCTCCACTTT. Protein product: CASGQDWPLHF.

As to this clonotype: The conserved phenylalanine or tryptophan normally closing the CDR3 is absent here, so this likely arose from a read error. This chain uses TRBV20-1 with TRBJ2-5, with 12 bases lining up with TRBD2. The length of the CDR3 is 17 residues. In germline, CDR1 is DFQATT, CDR2 SNEGSKA (reference sequence). J gave up 2 bases and V 4 bases, and 11 bases lay outside the gene matches. The CDR3 DNA reads TGCAGTGCTACCCCGGGACTAGCGGGCGCCTCTCAAGAGACCCAGTACTTA. Translated, it gives CSATPGLAGASQETQYL.

The J gene is TRBJ1-1, the V gene TRBV5-5; D remains unclear. The germline V gene has CDR1 SGHKS and CDR2 YYEKEE (reference sequence). Trimming pared 4 bases from V and 1 base from J, leaving 14 bases between. This CDR3 has 15 amino acids. CDR3 sequence reads: CASSPWSGANTEAFF. DNA for the CDR3: TGTGCCAGCAGCCCTTGGAGTGGAGCGAACACTGAAGCTTTCTTT.

The genes are TRBV20-1 and TRBJ2-1; weak D call: TRBD2 (5 bases). Germline CDR1 is DFQATT and CDR2 is SNEGSKA (reference sequence). The CDR3 consists of 15 residues. V was trimmed by 6 bases and J by 0 bases, leaving 15 bases between them. The CDR3 sequence is CSANRGALSYNEQFF. The CDR3 region has the DNA TGCAGTGCGAACCGGGGAGCGCTCTCCTACAATGAGCAGTTCTTC.

This clonotype was picked up a small number of times. V gene TRBV10-3 combines with J gene TRBJ1-6; D unclear. CDR1 is ENHRY and CDR2 is SYGVKD in the germline V gene. V lost 2 bases, J lost 9 bases, and 11 bases lay in between. The CDR3 has 14 residues. The CDR3 is CAISEAGWGSPLHF. The CDR3 nucleotides read TGTGCCATCAGTGAGGCAGGTTGGGGTTCACCCCTCCACTTT.

The chain recombines TRBV7-9 with TRBJ1-2; TRBD1 aligns across 9 bases. This CDR3 has 20 amino acids. Germline CDR1 reads SEHNR; CDR2 reads FQNEAQ (reference sequence). V shed 5 bases and J 3 bases; nucleotides not matched to a gene: 22. The CDR3 sequence: CASSRIPQGSGTGRDYGYTF. As DNA, the CDR3 is TGTGCCAGCAGCCGCATCCCACAAGGCTCCGGGACAGGGAGAGACTATGGCTACACCTTC.

This chain joins TRBV6-5 and TRBJ2-7; tentatively, D is TRBD1 (6 bases). The last part of the DNA fits TRBJ2-5 better; the J call may be wrong. The CDR3 spans 14 residues. Germline CDR1 and CDR2: MNHEY and SVGAGI. CDR3 sequence reads: CASSDAQGGETQYF. The CDR3 DNA is TGTGCCAGCAGTGACGCACAGGGCGGGGAGACCCAGTACTTC.

This clonotype was counted between two and nine times. V is TRBV20-1 and J is TRBJ2-7; 8 bases are a match to TRBD1. V was pared by 3 bases and J by 6 bases, with 10 bases of the junction left unmatched. Per the germline V gene, CDR1 is DFQATT and CDR2 is SNEGSKA (reference sequence). This CDR3 is 14 amino acids long. The CDR3 sequence: CSASDRGLSSEQYF. The CDR3 nucleotides read TGCAGTGCTAGCGACAGGGGACTCTCTTCCGAGCAGTACTTC.

This clonotype was seen a handful of times. CDR3 amino acids: CSAKQMQETQYF. In nucleotides, the CDR3 is TGCAGTGCTAAACAGATGCAAGAGACCCAGTACTTC. The V gene is TRBV20-1, the J gene TRBJ2-5, with D hard to call. Germline V gene lookup returns CDR1 DFQATT and CDR2 SNEGSKA (reference sequence). Trimming left V 4 bases short and J 2 bases short, with 8 bases between. This CDR3 is 12 amino acids long.

The gene calls are TRBV11-2 and TRBJ2-5; D might be TRBD1 (6 bases). This CDR3 comprises 13 residues. Germline V gene sequence: CDR1 SGHAT, CDR2 FQNNGV. Trimming left V 5 bases short and J 4 bases short, with 11 bases between. CDR3 in DNA: TGTGCCAGCAGCCGCGAACAGGGAGAGACCCAGTACTTC. Its translation is CASSREQGETQYF.

V gene TRBV2 combines with J gene TRBJ2-3, with TRBD2 as a possible D gene (6 bases). Germline V gene lookup returns CDR1 SNHLY and CDR2 FYNNEI. The CDR3 runs to 14 residues. Between the trimmed V and J ends, which lost 8 bases and 0 bases, there was a span of 12 bases. This CDR3 reads CASRFGGSTDTQYF. CDR3 in DNA: TGTGCCAGCCGGTTTGGAGGGAGCACAGATACGCAGTATTTT.

This chain joins TRBV10-3 and TRBJ2-6; D unresolved. The CDR3 extends over 15 amino acids. Germline CDR1 reads ENHRY; CDR2 reads SYGVKD. V lost 0 bases and J 0 bases, leaving 3 bases between the germline ends. The CDR3 region is CAISESFSGANVLTF. CDR3 DNA sequence: TGTGCCATCAGTGAGTCTTTCTCTGGGGCCAACGTCCTGACTTTC.

Note on this clonotype: At one end the junction does not follow the germline gene, possibly because of a read error. The chain links TRBV4-1 to TRBJ2-3; TRBD2 matches at 9 bases. This CDR3 region has 16 residues. Germline V lookup: CDR1 MGHRA, CDR2 YSYEKL. This CDR3 reads CTSSLMAGGVTDTQYF. The CDR3 bases are TGCACCAGCAGCCTAATGGCGGGGGGGGTCACAGATACGCAGTATTTT.

The CDR3 coding sequence is TGTGCCAGCAGTTTATCTGACTGGGTAGATACGCAGTATTTT. Translating it yields CASSLSDWVDTQYF. The V call is TRBV27, the J call TRBJ2-3; D not certain. Germline lookup yields CDR1 MNHEY and CDR2 SMNVEV (reference sequence). The V end was cut by 0 bases, the J end by 5 bases, with 9 bases between. This CDR3 region has 14 residues.